This is a list of T cell receptor beta chains from one sample in a study of shared clonotypes between healthy human individuals. Method: immunoSEQ multiplex PCR; TCRdb's copy keeps in-frame clones and lacks some. The table has about 2.3 million clones, 85% to 95% seen once; the top ten hold under 0.45%. Specimen: naive CD4+ T cells from PBMCs. These receptors were obtained from a man aged 18-30 years in good health. Some clones in this sample may be carry-over from other donors' samples. Each CDR3 is given with its conserved first and last residue. The D gene is left open where the match is weak. Clone size, where shown, is once, few, many, or a class for clones that have expanded.

TRBV30	TRBD1	.	TRBJ2-7	TGTGCCTGGATGGGACAGCCGAGACAGCAGTACTTC	CAWMGQPRQQYF
TRBV27	TRBD2	.	TRBJ2-7	TGTGCCATCCCGACCGGGACTACGATCGAGCAGTACTTC	CAIPTGTTIEQYF
TRBV6-1	.	.	TRBJ1-1	TGTGCCAGCAGTGAATGGGGAATAGATGAAGCTTTCTTT	CASSEWGIDEAFF
TRBV10-1	.	.	TRBJ1-2	TGCGCCAGCAGTGAGTGGACAGTGACCTCCTATGGCTACACCTTC	CASSEWTVTSYGYTF
TRBV19	TRBD1	.	TRBJ1-2	TGTGCCAGTACCCCAATGGGGACAGGGGTGGCCTATGGCTACACCTTC	CASTPMGTGVAYGYTF
TRBV5-1	.	.	TRBJ2-7	TGCGCCAGCAGCTTGGAAGACAGTGAGGGCTACGAGCAGTACTTC	CASSLEDSEGYEQYF
TRBV19	.	.	TRBJ2-6	TGTGCCAGTAGTATAGAAGAATGGGGGAGAGGGGCCAACGTCCTGACTTTC	CASSIEEWGRGANVLTF
TRBV7-9	.	.	TRBJ2-3	TGTGCCAGCAGCTTAGAGCAGTGGGGCGCCGGGGGAGATACGCAGTATTTT	CASSLEQWGAGGDTQYF
TRBV14	.	.	TRBJ2-1	TGTGCCAGCAGCCATCGGGTGTTCAGTGAGCAGTTCTTC	CASSHRVFSEQFF
TRBV25-1	.	.	TRBJ2-1	TGTGCCAGCAGTGGGTTCGTAACGAGTGAGCAGTTCTTC	CASSGFVTSEQFF
TRBV30	.	.	TRBJ2-6	TGTGCCTGGAGTCTCGGGCCATGGACCGTCCTGACTTTC	CAWSLGPWTVLTF
TRBV7-9	TRBD1	.	TRBJ2-5	TGTGCCAGCAGCTTTGTGTCAGGGGGAGAGACCCAGTACTTC	CASSFVSGGETQYF
TRBV6-1	.	once	TRBJ1-5	TGTGCCAGCAGTGAGGCGGCAGGGGCGAATCAGCCCCAGCATTTT	CASSEAAGANQPQHF
TRBV5-4	TRBD1	.	TRBJ2-5	TGTGCCAGCAGCTCCCGACAGGGGGAGACCCAGTACTTC	CASSSRQGETQYF
TRBV5-6	TRBD1	.	TRBJ2-5	TGTGCCAGCAGCCTGTGGACAGGCCCCAGGGGGCAAGAGACCCAGTACTTC	CASSLWTGPRGQETQYF
TRBV5-4	.	.	TRBJ2-3	TGTGCCAGCAGCTTCTACCGAGATACGCAGTATTTT	CASSFYRDTQYF
TRBV27	TRBD1	.	TRBJ1-2	TGTGCCAGCAGTTCTCGACGACAGGGCGGCTACACCTTC	CASSSRRQGGYTF
TRBV5-1	TRBD1	.	TRBJ2-3	TGCGCCAGCAGCGATGGACAGGGGGCAGATACGCAGTATTTT	CASSDGQGADTQYF
TRBV28	.	.	TRBJ1-2	TGTGCCAGCAGCCTCCTTGGGACAACCGCCTATGGCTACACCTTC	CASSLLGTTAYGYTF